This T cell receptor beta chain was sequenced in a study of blood T cell repertoires in COVID-19. The overall study: Sites across the United States, Italy and Spain contributed samples from acute and convalescent COVID-19.

The CDR3 runs to 16 residues. Trimming stripped 2 bases from V and 2 bases from J, with 15 bases between. In germline, CDR1 is SGHTA, CDR2 FQGNSA. Generated by immunoSEQ multiplex PCR, the TCRdb table keeps only in-frame clones and is missing some. Of more than 200,000 clones in the sample, about 88% are singletons; the top ten hold around 1.6%. This clone was seen a single time. The V call is TRBV7-2, the J call TRBJ1-1, with D possibly being TRBD1 (5 bases). The clonotype originates from a man aged 70 or older with acute or convalescent COVID-19. The sequenced sample was peripheral blood. DNA for the CDR3: TGTGCCAGCAGCTTAAGGGGAAACAACCTCAACACTGAAGCTTTCTTT. Translated, it gives CASSLRGNNLNTEAFF.